What follows is one T cell receptor beta chain and its context. This sample was taken from a study of blood T cell repertoires in COVID-19. The overall study: Both acute and convalescent COVID-19 samples were obtained from the United States, Italy and Spain.

TCRdb's table, derived via immunoSEQ multiplex PCR, lists solely in-frame clones and lacks some. Of about 150,000 clones listed, roughly nine tenths are singletons. V was cut by 1 base and J by 0 bases, with 4 bases left in between. CDR3 size: 15 residues. Per germline, CDR1 SEHNR and CDR2 FQNEAQ (reference sequence). The genes are TRBV7-9 and TRBJ1-6; D is unclear. This clonotype was sampled from a human donor with COVID-19, enrolled during active disease. The donor label of this sample is uncertain. Sequences were obtained from peripheral blood. The CDR3: CASSLGSSYNSPLHF. CDR3 in DNA: TGTGCCAGCAGCTTAGGGAGCTCCTATAATTCACCCCTCCACTTT.